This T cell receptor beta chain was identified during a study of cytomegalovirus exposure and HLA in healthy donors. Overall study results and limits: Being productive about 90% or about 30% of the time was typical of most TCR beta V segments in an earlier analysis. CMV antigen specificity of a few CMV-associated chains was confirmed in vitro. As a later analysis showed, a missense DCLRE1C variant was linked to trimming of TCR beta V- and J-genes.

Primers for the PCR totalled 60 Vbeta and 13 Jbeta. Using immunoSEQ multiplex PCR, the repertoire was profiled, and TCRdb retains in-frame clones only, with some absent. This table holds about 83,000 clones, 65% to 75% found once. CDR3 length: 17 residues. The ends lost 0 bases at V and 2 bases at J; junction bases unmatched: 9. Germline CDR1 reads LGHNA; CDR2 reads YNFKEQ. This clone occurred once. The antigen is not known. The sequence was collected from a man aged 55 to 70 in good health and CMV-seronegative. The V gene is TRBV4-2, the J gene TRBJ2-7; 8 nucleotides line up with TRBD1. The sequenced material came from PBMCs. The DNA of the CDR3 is TGTGCCAGCAGCCAAGAAGGAGTCGGACAGGGTACCTACGAGCAGTACTTC. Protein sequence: CASSQEGVGQGTYEQYF.